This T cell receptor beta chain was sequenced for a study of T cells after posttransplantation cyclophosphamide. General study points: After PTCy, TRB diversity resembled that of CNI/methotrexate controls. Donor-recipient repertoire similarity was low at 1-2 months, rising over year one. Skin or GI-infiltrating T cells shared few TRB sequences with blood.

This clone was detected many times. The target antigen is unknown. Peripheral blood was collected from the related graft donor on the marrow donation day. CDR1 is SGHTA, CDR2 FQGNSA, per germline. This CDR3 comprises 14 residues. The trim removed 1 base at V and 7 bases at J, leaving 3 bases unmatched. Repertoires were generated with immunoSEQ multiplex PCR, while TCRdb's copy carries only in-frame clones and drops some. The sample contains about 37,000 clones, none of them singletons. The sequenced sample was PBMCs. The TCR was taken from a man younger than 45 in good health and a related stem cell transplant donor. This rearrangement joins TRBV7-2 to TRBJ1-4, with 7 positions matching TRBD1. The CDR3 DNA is TGTGCCAGCAGCTTAGGACAGGGTACTGAAAAACTGTTTTTT. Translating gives CASSLGQGTEKLFF.